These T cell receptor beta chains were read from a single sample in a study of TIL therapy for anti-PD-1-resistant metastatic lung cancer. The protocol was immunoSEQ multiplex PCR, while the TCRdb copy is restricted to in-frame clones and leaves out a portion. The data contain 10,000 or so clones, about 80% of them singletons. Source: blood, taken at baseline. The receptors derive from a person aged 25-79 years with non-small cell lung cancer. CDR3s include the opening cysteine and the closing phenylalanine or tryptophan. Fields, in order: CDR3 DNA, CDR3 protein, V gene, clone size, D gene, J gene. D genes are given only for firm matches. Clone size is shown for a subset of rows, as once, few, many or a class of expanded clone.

DNA: TGTGCCAGCAGCAATACACAGGAGCTAAACTATGGCTACACCTTC; CDR3: CASSNTQELNYGYTF; V: TRBV7-9; size: .; D: .; J: TRBJ1-2
DNA: TGTGCCTGGAGTGTCGGGCAGGGTGTTGGCAATCAGCCCCAGCATTTT; CDR3: CAWSVGQGVGNQPQHF; V: TRBV30; size: .; D: .; J: TRBJ1-5
DNA: TGTGCCAGCAGCGTCCCACTCGGGACTGAATATGGCTACACCTTC; CDR3: CASSVPLGTEYGYTF; V: TRBV11-2; size: .; D: .; J: TRBJ1-2
DNA: TGTGCCAGCAGCTACCAGGCAACTAGCGGGATCGAGCAGTACTTC; CDR3: CASSYQATSGIEQYF; V: TRBV7-8; size: .; D: TRBD2; J: TRBJ2-7
DNA: TGTGCCAGCAGTCAGATGGGTGCCGAAGCTTTCTTT; CDR3: CASSQMGAEAFF; V: TRBV14; size: .; D: .; J: TRBJ1-1
DNA: TGTGCCAGTAAGCTAGAGCTAGGCACAGATACGCAGTATTTT; CDR3: CASKLELGTDTQYF; V: TRBV19; size: .; D: .; J: TRBJ2-3
DNA: TGCGCCAGCAGCCAAGGTCCACTAGCGGGAGGGAGCACAGATACGCAGTATTTT; CDR3: CASSQGPLAGGSTDTQYF; V: TRBV4-1; size: .; D: TRBD2; J: TRBJ2-3
DNA: TGTGCCAGCAGCTTAAACGAGCGGGAGTTTTATGATGAGCAGTTCTTC; CDR3: CASSLNEREFYDEQFF; V: TRBV7-9; size: .; D: TRBD2; J: TRBJ2-1
DNA: TGTGCCAGCAGCATAGGGGAGGGCTCTCTAGAGACAGATACGCAGTATTTT; CDR3: CASSIGEGSLETDTQYF; V: TRBV21-1; size: .; D: .; J: TRBJ2-3
DNA: TGTGCCAGCAGCTTATTCACAGGGGCGGACACCGGGGAGCTGTTTTTT; CDR3: CASSLFTGADTGELFF; V: TRBV7-9; size: .; D: TRBD1; J: TRBJ2-2
DNA: TGTGCCAGCAGCAAACCGGGCCCCCAAGAGACCCAGTACTTC; CDR3: CASSKPGPQETQYF; V: TRBV7-8; size: once; D: .; J: TRBJ2-5
DNA: TGTGCCAGCAGTGCGCCACAGGGCTACACTGAAGCTTTCTTT; CDR3: CASSAPQGYTEAFF; V: TRBV25-1; size: .; D: .; J: TRBJ1-1
DNA: TGTGCCAGCAGCGTGGCGGGAGGGCCCACAGATACGCAGTATTTT; CDR3: CASSVAGGPTDTQYF; V: TRBV9; size: .; D: TRBD2; J: TRBJ2-3
DNA: TGTGCCAGCAGCTTCACCCCCGGGACGGTCCCCGTCTCTGGAAACACCATATATTTT; CDR3: CASSFTPGTVPVSGNTIYF; V: TRBV5-5; size: few; D: .; J: TRBJ1-3
DNA: TGCGCCAGCAGCGCCGAAAGGGGTGGCTACACCTTC; CDR3: CASSAERGGYTF; V: TRBV5-1; size: .; D: .; J: TRBJ1-2
DNA: TGTGCCAGTAGTGCGGGTCAGGGGCCCGCTTATGGCTACACCTTC; CDR3: CASSAGQGPAYGYTF; V: TRBV19; size: .; D: .; J: TRBJ1-2
DNA: TGCGCCAGCAGCCTTCCCGCTAGCGCTTCCTACAATGAGCAGTTCTTC; CDR3: CASSLPASASYNEQFF; V: TRBV5-1; size: .; D: .; J: TRBJ2-1
DNA: TGTGCCAGCAGCCCCTCGGAGGGGGAGGGCACAGATACGCAGTATTTT; CDR3: CASSPSEGEGTDTQYF; V: TRBV4-2; size: .; D: .; J: TRBJ2-3
DNA: TGTGCCAGTGGGTCCTACTCGGGACAGGGTGACTACACCTTC; CDR3: CASGSYSGQGDYTF; V: TRBV6-1; size: .; D: TRBD1; J: TRBJ1-2